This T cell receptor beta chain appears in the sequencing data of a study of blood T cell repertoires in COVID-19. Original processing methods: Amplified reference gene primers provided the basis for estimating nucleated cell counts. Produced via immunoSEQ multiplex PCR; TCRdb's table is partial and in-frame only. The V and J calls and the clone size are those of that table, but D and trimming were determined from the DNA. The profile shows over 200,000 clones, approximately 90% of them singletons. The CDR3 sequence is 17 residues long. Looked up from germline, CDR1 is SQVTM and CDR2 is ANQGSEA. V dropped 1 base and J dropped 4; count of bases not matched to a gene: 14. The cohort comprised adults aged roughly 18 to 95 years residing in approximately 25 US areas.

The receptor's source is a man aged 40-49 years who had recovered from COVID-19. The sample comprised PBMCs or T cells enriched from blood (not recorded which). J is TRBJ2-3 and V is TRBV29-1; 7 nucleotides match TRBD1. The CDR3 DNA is TGCAGCGTTGAAGGCTCCCGACAGGGTATTATCGCAGATACGCAGTATTTT. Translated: CSVEGSRQGIIADTQYF.